What follows describes a single T cell receptor (beta chain). Germline V gives CDR1 MNHEY, CDR2 SMNVEV (reference sequence). The CDR3 sequence is 17 residues long. V lost 6 bases and J 1 base, leaving 20 bases between the germline ends. This record comes from a study of blood T cell repertoires in COVID-19. Study as a whole: Sites across the United States, Italy and Spain contributed samples from acute and convalescent COVID-19.

Those enrolled in Seattle joined during active infection and were followed longitudinally afterward. Methods used by the authors: Amplification with reference gene primers provided the estimates of nucleated cell counts. Assay used: immunoSEQ multiplex PCR; TCRdb lists only in-frame clones, some missing. Clone size and the V and J calls come from that table; the DNA yielded D and trimming. The sample holds about 170,000 clones, roughly four fifths seen once. Sequencing used peripheral blood. This sequence joins TRBV27 and TRBJ2-3; D might be TRBD1 (5 bases). The TCR originated in an elderly woman with COVID-19, enrolled during active disease. The DNA of the CDR3 is TGTGCCAGCAGCCACAGGATGGTGGCGGAAGGCACAGATACGCAGTATTTT. Translation gives CASSHRMVAEGTDTQYF.